The 4 T cell receptor beta chains below were found in one sample sequenced in a study of blood T cell repertoires in COVID-19. Here immunoSEQ multiplex PCR was the method, and the copy in TCRdb shows in-frame clones only, minus some. Of roughly 320,000 clones in the sample, 89% were seen once. Sequenced sample: peripheral blood. These receptors all stem from a woman aged 25 to 39 with COVID-19, enrolled during active disease.

Only one count was recorded for this clone. This chain uses TRBV4-2 with TRBJ2-2; 9 nucleotides match TRBD1. CDR1 and CDR2 from the germline V gene are LGHNA and YNFKEQ. This CDR3 has 16 amino acids. The V segment lost 3 bases and the J segment 5 bases; nucleotides outside the gene matches: 7. Here the CDR3 reads CASSHRGTGSTGELFF. The DNA of the CDR3 is TGTGCCAGCAGCCACAGAGGGACAGGGAGTACCGGGGAGCTGTTTTTT.

J is TRBJ2-5 and V is TRBV28; possible D gene TRBD2, 5 bases. This CDR3 is 13 amino acids long. The V gene lost 5 bases and the J gene lost 3 bases, with 10 bases spanning the gap. Germline CDR1 is MDHEN and CDR2 is SYDVKM. CDR3 sequence: CASSRRVEETQYF. The CDR3 DNA reads as TGTGCCAGCAGTAGGCGGGTCGAAGAGACCCAGTACTTC.

The CDR3 nucleotides are TGTGCCTGGAGTGTGTCCAGGTTTAATCAGCCCCAGCATTTT. Translating gives CAWSVSRFNQPQHF. The chain links TRBV30 to TRBJ1-5; D unresolved. The CDR3 spans 14 residues. Trimming cost V 0 bases and J 4 bases, with 10 bases left between them. Germline CDR1 GTSNPN, CDR2 SVGIG (reference sequence).

This chain links TRBV7-3 with TRBJ2-2, with a possible D match to TRBD1 (6 bases). Germline CDR1 is SGHTA and CDR2 is FQGTGA. V was trimmed by 4 bases and J by 5 bases, leaving 14 bases between them. CDR3 size: 15 residues. The CDR3 DNA is TGTGCCAGCAGCTCAAGGGGGTGCGGTACCGGGGAGCTGTTTTTT. Translating gives CASSSRGCGTGELFF.